The clone carrying this TCR delta chain showed up just a few times. Its matching antigen is unknown. Trimming stripped 3 bases from V and 0 bases from J, with 23 bases between. Germline V gene lookup returns CDR1 TSWWSYY and CDR2 QGS. The CDR3 is 19 amino acids. The sample originates from a study of Vδ1+ human thymocytes. General observations from the study: Highly polyclonal TRG and TRD repertoires with Gaussian CDR3 length distributions appeared in thymus.

Extracted RNA was reverse transcribed into cDNA. Pooled V-gene forward primers with one constant-region reverse primer generated the CDR3 amplicons by multiplex PCR. TCRdb used CATT to re-call clones from the multiplex PCR reads. Of more than 25,000 delta-chain clones listed, about 7% are singletons. The receptor was isolated from a girl less than two years old who had congenital heart surgery. The sequencing sample was made of Vdelta1+ gamma-delta thymocytes from the thymus. The subset: FACS-sorted CD3+ TCRalphabeta- TCRVdelta1+ TCRVdelta2- thymocytes. The chain uses TRDV1 and TRDJ1; D gene uncertain. Here the CDR3 reads CALGDDPGHPPVHTDKLIF. In DNA form, the CDR3 reads TGTGCTCTTGGGGACGACCCCGGCCACCCTCCAGTTCACACCGATAAACTCATCTTT.